This T cell receptor (beta chain) was sequenced in a study of shared clonotypes between healthy human individuals. On the study more broadly: Plates per donor: three CD4 naive, three CD4 memory, two CD8 naive, one CD8 memory.

The CDR3 runs to 15 residues. With 0 bases removed from V and 3 bases from J, the gap between germline ends came to 12 bases. Germline V gives CDR1 MGHRA, CDR2 YSYEKL. Study-wide findings and caveats: All-four-donor shared clonotypes had higher generation probabilities than non-shared clonotypes did.

The table came from immunoSEQ multiplex PCR; TCRdb's copy has only in-frame clones and leaves some out. The data show 550,000 to 800,000 clones, with approximately 79% seen just once and around 1.6% held by the top ten. This clone has a handful of counts. The target antigen is unknown. Sequencing used memory CD4+ T cells sorted from blood. Subset meaning: CD45RA-negative fraction. This chain connects TRBV4-1 to TRBJ2-7, with D possibly TRBD1 on 5 matching bases. This TCR was sampled from a young woman in good health. The CDR3 here is CASSQEGWQGYEQYF. In nucleotides, the CDR3 is TGCGCCAGCAGCCAAGAGGGTTGGCAGGGCTACGAGCAGTACTTC.